This TCR beta chain originates from a study of T cells in tuberculosis (dated by TCRdb to the late 2010s). For context, the study as a whole: The study combined CD1B tetramers and high-throughput TCR immunosequencing to characterize T cells specific for the mycobacterial lipid antigen glucose monomycolate (GMM). With 9 to 11 people per group, a South African clinical cohort compared IGRA-negative adolescents, IGRA-positive adolescents with latent tuberculosis, and adults with active tuberculosis. PBMC from active tuberculosis patients were archived either before standard anti-tuberculosis treatment began or within 7 days of its start. What the research found in general, with its limitations: With the diverse GMM-specific repertoire as input, a classifier achieved around 90% accuracy (AUROC around 0.88), whereas GEM motif frequencies as input gave around 70% accuracy. Active tuberculosis TCR-alpha repertoires showed smaller mean NN-distances to GMM-specific TCRs than IGRA-negative controls, suggesting clonal expansion of these TCRs. Which clinical samples got chosen depended on the availability of cryopreserved specimens, and the active tuberculosis cases were adults, whereas the controls were adolescents. The smaller NN-distances in active tuberculosis patients were driven in part by shorter CDR3-alpha lengths, while the difference seen for TCR-beta was not statistically significant.

This clone has just one count. Its antigen target is currently unknown. There are no base qualities to consult, and no much larger clone falls within one base. The time point label, as the study defines it: new active TB diagnosis, blood taken before or within 7 days of starting treatment. The active tuberculosis patients were newly diagnosed, HIV-seronegative South African adults aged 18 years or older. Confirmation of active tuberculosis was obtained by positive sputum smear microscopy and/or positive M. tuberculosis culture. Unsorted cryopreserved PBMC were immunosequenced, covering on average around 100,000 T cells per clinical donor. Taken from the germline V gene (reference sequence), the CDR1 and CDR2 loops are MNHEY and SMNVEV. Trimming costs V 3 bases and J 2 bases, and their ends lie 9 bases apart. The CDR3 runs 14 residues from the cysteine to the phenylalanine. Solely the CDR3 DNA is kept, with 42 bases framed from the first base.

TCR libraries were generated with the immunoSEQ multiplex PCR assay, using TCR-beta and/or TCR-alpha/delta assays for each sample. The Illumina high-throughput platform was used to sequence the amplified TCR libraries. In the authors' own workflow: Clustering and dimensionality reduction relied on pairwise TCRdist distances among GMM-specific receptors from T cells that were either sorted ex vivo or expanded in vitro. The score assigned to each clinical repertoire was mean NN-distance, meaning the average TCRdist to the nearest 10% of tetramer-positive reference sequences. GEM TCR motif frequency was calculated as the fraction of unique TCRs that matched known GEM sequences in V/J usage and CDR3 length. Linear discriminant analysis with leave-one-out cross-validation, implemented in scikit-learn, was used to classify active tuberculosis. Here the immuneACCESS table is served through TCRdb, limited to in-frame sequences with V and J called. Missing clones are a known gap in these copies; in checked studies unresolved V genes cover under half, and the rest lacks a known reason. That table is the source of V, J and clone size, and D and trimming were worked out from the DNA. In all, the sample holds about 22,000 clones, and roughly 88% of those were seen once. The ten largest clones take up about 15% of the sample.

This TCR derives from an adult with tuberculosis. The source was PBMCs, collected at tuberculosis diagnosis. The chain was built from TRBV27 and TRBJ2-3; no confident D gene assignment can be made. The DNA is as follows: TGTGCCAGCAGTTTGGGTTGGGCCACAGATACGCAGTATTTT. Its protein reads: CASSLGWATDTQYF.